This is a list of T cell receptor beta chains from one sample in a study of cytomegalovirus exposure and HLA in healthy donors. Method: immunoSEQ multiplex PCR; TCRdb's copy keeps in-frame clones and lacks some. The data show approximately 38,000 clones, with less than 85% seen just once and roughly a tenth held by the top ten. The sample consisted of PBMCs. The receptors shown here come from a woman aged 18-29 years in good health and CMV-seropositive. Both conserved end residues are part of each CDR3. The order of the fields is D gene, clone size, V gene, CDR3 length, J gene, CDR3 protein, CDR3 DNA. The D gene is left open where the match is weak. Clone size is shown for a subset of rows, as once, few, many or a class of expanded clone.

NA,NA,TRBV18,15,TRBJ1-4,CASSPQQGTNEKLFF,TGTGCCAGCTCACCACAACAGGGTACTAATGAAAAACTGTTTTTT
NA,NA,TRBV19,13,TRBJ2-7,CASSPGGYSEQYF,TGTGCCAGTAGCCCAGGGGGGTACAGCGAGCAGTACTTC
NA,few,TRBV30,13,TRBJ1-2,CAWSVGQNYGYTF,TGTGCCTGGAGTGTGGGGCAGAACTATGGCTACACCTTC
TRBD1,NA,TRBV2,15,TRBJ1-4,CASSEGQGAREKLFF,TGTGCCAGCAGTGAAGGACAGGGGGCGCGTGAAAAACTGTTTTTT
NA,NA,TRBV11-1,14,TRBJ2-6,CASSLSSGANVLTF,TGTGCCAGCAGCCTCTCTTCTGGGGCCAACGTCCTGACTTTC
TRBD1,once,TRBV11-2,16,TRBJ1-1,CASSDGTGFLATEAFF,TGTGCCAGCAGCGATGGGACAGGGTTTTTGGCCACTGAAGCTTTCTTT
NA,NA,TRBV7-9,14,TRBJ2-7,CASSLVEGTYEQYF,TGTGCCAGCAGCTTAGTGGAGGGGACCTACGAGCAGTACTTC
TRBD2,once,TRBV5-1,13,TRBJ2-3,CATGLGGTDTQYF,TGCGCCACCGGACTAGGTGGGACAGATACGCAGTATTTT
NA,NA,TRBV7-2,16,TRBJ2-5,CASSFPTSRDQETQYF,TGTGCCAGCAGCTTTCCAACTTCCAGGGACCAAGAGACCCAGTACTTC
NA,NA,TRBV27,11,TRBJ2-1,CASSHSNEQFF,TGTGCCAGCAGTCACAGTAATGAGCAGTTCTTC
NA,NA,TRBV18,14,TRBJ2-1,CASSPGLQYNEQFF,TGTGCCAGCTCACCGGGACTGCAATACAATGAGCAGTTCTTC
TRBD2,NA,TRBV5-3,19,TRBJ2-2,CARSKGTSGGTRGTGELFF,TGTGCCAGAAGCAAAGGGACTAGCGGGGGCACCCGGGGCACCGGGGAGCTGTTTTTT
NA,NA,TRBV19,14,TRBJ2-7,CASSINGQSYEQYF,TGTGCCAGTAGTATAAACGGACAGTCCTACGAGCAGTACTTC
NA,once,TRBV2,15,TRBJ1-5,CASSEGGGGGQPQHF,TGTGCCAGCAGTGAGGGTGGGGGGGGAGGGCAGCCCCAGCATTTT
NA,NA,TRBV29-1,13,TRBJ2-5,CSVARDWQETQYF,TGCAGCGTGGCCCGGGACTGGCAAGAGACCCAGTACTTC
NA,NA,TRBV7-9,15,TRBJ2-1,CASSPREGAYNEQFF,TGTGCCAGCAGCCCGAGGGAGGGGGCCTACAATGAGCAGTTCTTC
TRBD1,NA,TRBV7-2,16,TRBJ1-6,CASSRDDTGGNSPLHF,TGTGCCAGCAGCCGAGACGACACAGGGGGAAATTCACCCCTCCACTTT
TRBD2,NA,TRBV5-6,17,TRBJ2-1,CASSPPAGSSGGDEQFF,TGTGCCAGCAGCCCCCCAGCAGGGTCTAGCGGGGGGGATGAGCAGTTCTTC
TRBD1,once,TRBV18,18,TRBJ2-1,CASSPRMTGTGSYNEQFF,TGTGCCAGCTCACCTAGAATGACCGGGACAGGATCATACAATGAGCAGTTCTTC
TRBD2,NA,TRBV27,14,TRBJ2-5,CASSREGTQETQYF,TGTGCCAGCAGTAGGGAGGGGACTCAAGAGACCCAGTACTTC
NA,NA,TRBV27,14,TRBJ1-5,CASSSGTQNQPQHF,TGTGCCAGCAGTTCAGGGACACAAAATCAGCCCCAGCATTTT
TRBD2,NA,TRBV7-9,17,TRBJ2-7,CASSGLAGKKVGYEQYF,TGTGCCAGCAGCGGGCTAGCGGGAAAAAAAGTCGGGTACGAGCAGTACTTC
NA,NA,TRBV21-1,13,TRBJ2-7,CASSVRGEDEQYF,TGTGCCAGCAGCGTTAGGGGTGAGGACGAGCAGTACTTC
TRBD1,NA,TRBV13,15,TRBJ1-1,CASSLILTGRTEAFF,TGTGCCAGCAGCTTAATCTTGACAGGGCGCACTGAAGCTTTCTTT
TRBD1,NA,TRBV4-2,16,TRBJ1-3,CASSQVGQSSGNTIYF,TGTGCCAGCAGCCAGGTGGGACAGAGCTCTGGAAACACCATATATTTT
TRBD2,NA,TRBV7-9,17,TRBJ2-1,CASRFRWATSGPNEQFF,TGTGCCAGCAGGTTTCGGTGGGCGACTAGCGGTCCCAATGAGCAGTTCTTC
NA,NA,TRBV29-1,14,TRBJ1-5,CSASGPGVNQPQHF,TGCAGCGCTTCGGGGCCAGGGGTCAATCAGCCCCAGCATTTT
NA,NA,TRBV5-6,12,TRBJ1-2,CASSLGGGGYTF,TGTGCCAGCAGCTTGGGAGGCGGTGGCTACACCTTC
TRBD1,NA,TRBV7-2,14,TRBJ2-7,CASSQGTGRYEQYF,TGTGCCAGCAGCCAGGGGACAGGGCGGTACGAGCAGTACTTC
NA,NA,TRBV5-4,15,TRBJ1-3,CATTAWLGSGNTIYF,TGTGCCACCACAGCTTGGTTGGGCTCTGGAAACACCATATATTTT
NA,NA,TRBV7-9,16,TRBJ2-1,CASSLSPRGANDEQFF,TGTGCCAGCAGCTTATCTCCCCGGGGGGCCAACGATGAGCAGTTCTTC
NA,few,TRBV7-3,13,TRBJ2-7,CASSFTRGHEQYF,TGTGCCAGCAGCTTTACCAGGGGCCACGAGCAGTACTTC
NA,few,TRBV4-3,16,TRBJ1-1,CASSHKKGGVSTEAFF,TGCGCCAGCAGCCACAAAAAGGGGGGGGTCAGCACTGAAGCTTTCTTT
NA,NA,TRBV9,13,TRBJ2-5,CASSFDSKETQYF,TGTGCCAGCAGCTTCGACTCAAAAGAGACCCAGTACTTC
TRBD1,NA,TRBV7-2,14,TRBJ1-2,CASSLHQAGGGYTF,TGTGCCAGCAGCTTACATCAGGCAGGGGGCGGCTACACCTTC
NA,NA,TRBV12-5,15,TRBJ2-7,CASGLVGGAGYEQYF,TGTGCTAGTGGTTTGGTCGGCGGGGCCGGATACGAGCAGTACTTC
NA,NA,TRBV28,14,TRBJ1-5,CASSLGNSRSPQHF,TGTGCCAGCAGTTTAGGAAACTCCAGGTCCCCCCAGCATTTT
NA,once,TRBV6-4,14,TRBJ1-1,CASRPDGGYTEAFF,TGTGCCAGCAGGCCCGACGGGGGTTACACTGAAGCTTTCTTT
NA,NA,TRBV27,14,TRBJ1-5,CASSLFPGDQPQHF,TGTGCCAGCAGTTTATTCCCAGGGGATCAGCCCCAGCATTTT
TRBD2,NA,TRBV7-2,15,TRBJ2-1,CASSSPRGGPNEQFF,TGTGCCAGCAGCTCCCCCCGGGGGGGACCCAATGAGCAGTTCTTC
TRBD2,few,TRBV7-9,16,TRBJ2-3,CASSAITSGGPDTQYF,TGTGCCAGCAGCGCGATTACTAGCGGGGGACCAGATACGCAGTATTTT
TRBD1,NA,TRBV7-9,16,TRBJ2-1,CASSLRGQGVYNEQFF,TGTGCCAGCAGCTTACGAGGACAGGGAGTGTACAATGAGCAGTTCTTC
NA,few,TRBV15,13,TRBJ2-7,CATSTTGSGEQYF,TGTGCCACCAGCACTACAGGTTCCGGCGAGCAGTACTTC
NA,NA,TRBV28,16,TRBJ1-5,CASSLNPGFRNQPQHF,TGTGCCAGCAGTTTAAACCCAGGGTTTCGCAATCAGCCCCAGCATTTT
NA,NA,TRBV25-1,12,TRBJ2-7,CASSEFATVQVF,TGTGCCAGCAGTGAATTCGCGACAGTCCAGGTCTTC
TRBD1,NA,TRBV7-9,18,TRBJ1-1,CASSSRDRGRVQGTEAFF,TGTGCCAGCAGCTCCCGGGACAGGGGGCGCGTCCAGGGCACTGAAGCTTTCTTT
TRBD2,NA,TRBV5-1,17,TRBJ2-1,CASSVLPRGVGYNEQFF,TGCGCCAGCAGCGTGCTTCCTCGGGGGGTTGGCTACAATGAGCAGTTCTTC
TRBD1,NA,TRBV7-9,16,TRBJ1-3,CASSNNLDRGRNTIYF,TGTGCCAGCAGCAACAATCTGGACAGGGGGAGAAACACCATATATTTT
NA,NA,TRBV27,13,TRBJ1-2,CASSLLGAGGYTF,TGTGCCAGCAGTTTACTGGGGGCTGGTGGCTACACCTTC
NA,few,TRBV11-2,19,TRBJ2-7,CASSFLMGGRGTKNYEQYF,TGTGCCAGCAGCTTCTTAATGGGGGGGAGGGGGACCAAAAACTACGAGCAGTACTTC
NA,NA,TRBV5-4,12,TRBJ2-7,CASNYAGGEQYF,TGTGCCAGCAACTATGCCGGGGGCGAGCAGTACTTC
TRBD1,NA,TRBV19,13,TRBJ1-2,CASTPTGNYGYTF,TGTGCCAGCACACCGACAGGGAACTATGGCTACACCTTC
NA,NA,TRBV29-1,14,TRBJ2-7,CSVVPAGASYEQYF,TGCAGCGTTGTCCCGGCGGGCGCCTCCTACGAGCAGTACTTC
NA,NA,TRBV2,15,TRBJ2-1,CASPALKSSYNEQFF,TGTGCCAGCCCCGCCCTAAAGAGCTCCTACAATGAGCAGTTCTTC
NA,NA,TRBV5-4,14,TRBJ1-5,CASKTRGSNQPQHF,TGTGCCAGCAAGACCAGGGGATCCAATCAGCCCCAGCATTTT
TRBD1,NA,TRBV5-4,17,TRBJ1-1,CASSQRTGGGMNTEAFF,TGTGCCAGCAGCCAAAGGACAGGGGGGGGGATGAACACTGAAGCTTTCTTT
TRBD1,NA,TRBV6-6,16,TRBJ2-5,CASSYDERQGWETQYF,TGTGCCAGCAGCTACGACGAAAGACAGGGTTGGGAGACCCAGTACTTC